Listed here are 24 T cell receptor beta chains from one sample, sequenced in a study of Graves' ophthalmopathy and Graves' hyperthyroidism (dated by TCRdb to about 2018). The run used an Illumina HiSeq 2000. For repertoire sequencing, TCR beta CDR3 regions were amplified from RNA transcripts. The first round was an RT-PCR using HTBI primers with the Qiagen OneStep RT-PCR kit, and this first round was followed by a second-round multiplex PCR, then size selection and purification. TCRdb redid the processing of the public reads, applying fastp at Q25 and MiXCR, and retained in-frame beta chains. Here each entry gathers all rows of one CDR3 protein and keeps the most common genes and DNA. This sample has some 520,000 distinct CDR3 sequences in its table, and 14% of those were observed once. 9.8% of the sample rests with the top ten. The sample comprised blood. The receptors were gathered from a woman aged 25 to 39 with Graves' ophthalmopathy. Donor details come from another sample of the same person, matched by shared clones.

The chain links TRBV11-1 to TRBJ2-1; 13 bases agree with TRBD2. There are 18 residues in the CDR3. Germline values: CDR1 SGHAT, CDR2 FQDESV (reference sequence). V lost 0 bases to trimming and J lost 6 bases; unmatched junction nucleotides: 8. The CDR3 nucleotides are TGTGCCAGCAGCTTAGCGTTAGGGACTAGCGGGGTCCTCAATGAGCAGTTCTTC. This codes for CASSLALGTSGVLNEQFF.

In this sample, this clonotype turned up many times. The rearrangement joins TRBV6-1 to TRBJ1-3; D uncertain. V shed 9 bases and J shed 0 bases, with 12 bases lying between them. The germline V gene has CDR1 MNHNS and CDR2 SASEGT. This CDR3 comprises 14 residues. DNA for the CDR3: TGTGCCAGTACTCGGGTGGGCTCTGGAAACACCATATATTTT. It is translated as CASTRVGSGNTIYF.

In this sample, this clonotype turned up many times. This chain joins TRBV28 and TRBJ2-7; perhaps TRBD2 as D (5 bases). The CDR3 is 11 residues long. Germline values: CDR1 MDHEN, CDR2 SYDVKM. The V end lost 3 bases, the J end lost 7 bases, and 7 bases lay between the germline ends. This chain's CDR3 is CASSLREEQYF. The CDR3 DNA reads as TGTGCCAGCAGTTTGAGGGAAGAGCAGTACTTC.

This clonotype has at least ten counts. The chain links TRBV12-3 or TRBV12-4 to TRBJ1-1; TRBD1 agrees at 8 bases. CDR3 length: 13 amino acids. The ends lost 6 bases at V and 4 bases at J; junction bases unmatched: 4. CDR3 sequence reads: CASRFTGGTEAFF. The CDR3 coding sequence is TGTGCCAGCAGATTCACAGGGGGCACTGAAGCTTTCTTT.

This clonotype appeared many times. The chain couples TRBV19 to TRBJ1-3; TRBD1 aligns across 7 bases. The V gene's germline CDR1 is LNHDA and CDR2 SQIVND (reference sequence). This CDR3 spans 14 amino acids. V dropped 10 bases and J dropped 2; count of bases not matched to a gene: 8. For the CDR3, the DNA is TGTGCCACCGAAGCGACAGGGACTGGAAACACCATATATTTT. This encodes CATEATGTGNTIYF.

This clonotype appeared many times. As DNA, the CDR3 is TGTGCCAGCAGGACCAGAACGGGCTCCTACGAGCAGTACTTC. Amino acid sequence: CASRTRTGSYEQYF. V and J are TRBV12-3 or TRBV12-4 and TRBJ2-7; no reliable D call. This CDR3 contains 14 residues. The germline V and J ends were trimmed by 6 bases and 0 bases, with 12 bases remaining between them.

In its sample, this clonotype was seen a few times. One base away lies a much larger clone, so this may be a sequencing read error. The V and J genes are TRBV7-6 and TRBJ1-1; D remains unclear. Germline loops: CDR1 SGHVS, CDR2 FNYEAQ. The CDR3 length is 12 residues. The CDR3 DNA sequence: TGTGCCAGCAGCTTATCGACAAGAGAAGCTTGCTTT. This encodes CASSLSTREACF.

This clonotype was seen only a few times. The chain carries TRBV14 and TRBJ1-2; TRBD1 might be the D (6 bases). The CDR3 is 15 amino acids. Between the trimmed V and J ends, which lost 4 bases and 6 bases, there was a span of 18 bases. Germline assignment: CDR1 SGHDN and CDR2 FVKESK. CDR3 protein: CASSPGGAAGHGYTF. For the CDR3, the DNA is TGTGCCAGCAGCCCCGGGGGGGCCGCCGGCCATGGCTACACCTTC.

This chain links TRBV3-1 with TRBJ1-2, with 7 bases lining up with TRBD1. The V and J ends lost 5 bases and 4 bases, in that order; junction bases with no gene match: 4. This CDR3 is built from 13 residues. CDR1 and CDR2 from the germline V gene are LGHDT and YNNKEL (reference sequence). The CDR3 sequence is CASSRGQPYGYTF. The CDR3 coding sequence is TGTGCCAGCAGCAGGGGACAGCCCTATGGCTACACCTTC.

This clonotype was counted many times. The junction departs from the called germline gene at one end, perhaps through a read error. The genes are TRBV12-3 or TRBV12-4 and TRBJ1-2, with 12 bases that match TRBD1. The CDR3 covers 14 residues. As DNA, the CDR3 is TGTGCCGGCAGCCCGGGACAGGGGGCGGTTGGCTACACCTTC. It codes for CAGSPGQGAVGYTF.

This clonotype appeared many times. The chain has TRBV29-1 and TRBJ2-7, with TRBD1 matching 9 bases. CDR3 length equals 13 residues. Germline assignment: CDR1 SQVTM and CDR2 ANQGSEA. V lost 6 bases, J lost 1 base, and 4 bases stayed unmatched. CDR3 nucleotides: TGCAGCGTATACAGGGGGCAATCCTACGAGCAGTACTTC. The encoded protein is CSVYRGQSYEQYF.

This clonotype came up many times. This chain connects TRBV11-2 to TRBJ2-4; D perhaps matches TRBD2 (5 bases). The germline V and J ends were trimmed by 5 bases and 5 bases, with 19 bases remaining between them. The CDR3 extends over 16 amino acids. Germline V gene lookup returns CDR1 SGHAT and CDR2 FQNNGV. This CDR3 is CASSMVSGADQNIQYF. DNA of the CDR3: TGTGCCAGCAGCATGGTCAGCGGAGCTGACCAAAACATTCAGTACTTC.

The rearrangement joins TRBV7-2 to TRBJ2-2; D is perhaps TRBD2 (5 bases). The V end lost 5 bases, the J end lost 6 bases, and 10 bases lay between the germline ends. Looked up from germline, CDR1 is SGHTA and CDR2 is FQGNSA. The CDR3 is made up of 13 amino acids. The CDR3 spells CASSHSSPGELFF. CDR3 DNA sequence: TGTGCCAGCAGCCATTCTAGCCCCGGGGAGCTGTTTTTT.

This clonotype was seen many times. The chain recombines TRBV4-1 with TRBJ2-7; 10 nucleotides agree with TRBD1. Germline assignment: CDR1 MGHRA and CDR2 YSYEKL. This CDR3 comprises 18 residues. Trimming removed 0 bases from V and 1 base from J; junction bases left unmatched: 9. Here the CDR3 DNA reads TGCGCCAGCAGCCAAGAACGACGGGCGGGACAGGGGTCCTACGAGCAGTACTTC. It encodes CASSQERRAGQGSYEQYF.

This clonotype came up a few times. The chain joins TRBV19 to TRBJ2-7, with D perhaps being TRBD1 or TRBD2 (5 bases each). V was clipped by 4 bases and J by 5 bases, with 21 bases between them. This CDR3 is 16 amino acids long. Germline V gives CDR1 LNHDA, CDR2 SQIVND (reference sequence). CDR3 DNA sequence: TGTGCCAGTAGTACTCCCGGGACCATTAAGGGCCACGAGCAGTACTTC. Its protein is CASSTPGTIKGHEQYF.

The sample holds many counts of this clonotype. The chain couples TRBV6-1 to TRBJ1-5; 10 nucleotides align to TRBD1. There are 17 residues in the CDR3. Germline values: CDR1 MNHNS, CDR2 SASEGT. J gave up 4 bases and V 4 bases, and 10 bases lay outside the gene matches. CDR3 nucleotide sequence: TGTGCCAGCAGTGGGGTGACAGGGGGCTCACCAAATCAGCCCCAGCATTTT. Protein sequence: CASSGVTGGSPNQPQHF.

This clonotype was detected many times. The chain carries TRBV27 and TRBJ1-2; no reliable D call. This CDR3 region has 14 residues. V lost 1 base to trimming and J lost 4 bases, with 10 bases between them. The germline gives CDR1 MNHEY, CDR2 SMNVEV (reference sequence). CDR3 sequence reads: CASSLYAGTYGYTF. In DNA form, the CDR3 reads TGTGCCAGCAGTTTATATGCGGGAACCTATGGCTACACCTTC.

This clonotype has a handful of counts. J is TRBJ1-2 and V is TRBV11-1; possibly TRBD1 for D (6 bases). V lost 4 bases, J lost 0 bases, and 15 bases lay in between. Germline lookup yields CDR1 SGHAT and CDR2 FQDESV (reference sequence). This CDR3 contains 16 residues. This chain's CDR3 is CASSSPTGISNYGYTF. The DNA for the CDR3 is TGTGCCAGCAGCTCGCCCACAGGGATTTCTAACTATGGCTACACCTTC.

This clonotype came up many times. The CDR3 protein is CASSPRLAGPGETQYF. The CDR3 DNA reads as TGTGCCAGCAGCCCCCGACTAGCGGGTCCAGGAGAGACCCAGTACTTC. This rearrangement joins TRBV12-3 or TRBV12-4 to TRBJ2-5; TRBD2 aligns across 10 bases. The CDR3 has 16 residues. V was pared by 6 bases and J by 4 bases, with 11 bases of the junction left unmatched.

This clonotype was recorded at least ten times. The chain joins TRBV24-1 to TRBJ2-7; D call uncertain. Per germline, CDR1 KGHDR and CDR2 SFDVKD. The CDR3 is 11 residues long. Trimming cost V 1 base and J 7 bases, with 4 bases left between them. CDR3 loop: CATSDFWEQYF. DNA of the CDR3: TGTGCCACCAGTGATTTTTGGGAGCAGTACTTC.

This clonotype was seen at least ten times. The rearrangement uses TRBV6-1 and TRBJ2-7, with a weak D call TRBD1 (5 bases). The CDR3 has 16 amino acids. The V gene's germline CDR1 is MNHNS and CDR2 SASEGT. V was cut by 2 bases and J by 2 bases, with 16 bases left in between. CDR3 nucleotides: TGTGCCAGCAGTGAAATCTTAGGACATGGGACCTACGAGCAGTACTTC. This encodes CASSEILGHGTYEQYF.

The sample holds many counts of this clonotype. The rearrangement uses TRBV6-2 or TRBV6-3 and TRBJ1-1; D ambiguous. The CDR3 runs to 11 residues. V was trimmed by 11 bases and J by 1 base, leaving 8 bases between them. Germline assignment: CDR1 MNHEY and CDR2 SVGEGT. The CDR3 DNA is TGTGCCCCCGCACGGAACACTGAAGCTTTCTTT. Amino acid sequence: CAPARNTEAFF.

This clonotype has ten or more counts. The rearrangement joins TRBV30 to TRBJ1-2; D is ambiguous. The germline V gene has CDR1 GTSNPN and CDR2 SVGIG (reference sequence). V was trimmed by 3 bases and J by 6 bases, leaving 8 bases between them. CDR3 length equals 11 residues. The CDR3 DNA follows: TGTGCCTGGAGGATGACGAATGGCTACACCTTC. Protein product: CAWRMTNGYTF.

On this clonotype itself: This may come from a read error, since a much larger clone is one base off. The V gene is TRBV2, the J gene TRBJ2-2, with D perhaps matching TRBD2 (5 bases). CDR1 is SNHLY, CDR2 FYNNEI, per germline. This CDR3 region has 15 residues. The CDR3 coding sequence is TGTGCCAGCAGGACTACAAGGTTGAACACCGGGGAGCTGGTTTTT. Translated: CASRTTRLNTGELVF.